Listed below are T cell receptor beta chains from one sample, sequenced in a study of T cell responses to AZD1222 COVID-19 vaccine. Data came from immunoSEQ multiplex PCR; TCRdb stores just in-frame clones and leaves some out. This sample has about 70,000 clones; 70% to 90% occur once, and the top ten carry roughly 5%. The input for sequencing was peripheral blood, taken on day 0 of MenACWY control vaccination. These receptors came from an adult in good health. CDR3s include the opening cysteine and the closing phenylalanine or tryptophan. The D gene is left open where the match is weak. For some rows the clone size is stated as once, few or many, or as a class when expanded; others skip it.

D: TRBD1
size: NA
V: TRBV2
J: TRBJ1-1
CDR3: CASRQGAFRLTEAFF
DNA: TGTGCCAGTCGACAGGGGGCGTTTCGGTTGACTGAAGCTTTCTTT

D: NA
size: NA
V: TRBV19
J: TRBJ1-3
CDR3: CASSTRQVGNTIYF
DNA: TGTGCCAGTAGTACCAGACAGGTTGGAAACACCATATATTTT

D: NA
size: NA
V: TRBV7-2
J: TRBJ2-7
CDR3: CASSKQYGAYEQYF
DNA: TGTGCCAGCAGCAAACAATACGGCGCCTACGAGCAGTACTTC

D: NA
size: NA
V: TRBV6-5
J: TRBJ2-3
CDR3: CASSYSGLQADTQYF
DNA: TGTGCCAGCAGTTACTCGGGACTCCAGGCAGATACGCAGTATTTT

D: NA
size: NA
V: TRBV6-1
J: TRBJ2-7
CDR3: CASSEASSSYEQYF
DNA: TGTGCCAGCAGTGAAGCTTCCTCATCCTACGAGCAGTACTTC

D: TRBD1
size: NA
V: TRBV27
J: TRBJ1-2
CDR3: CASSPRQGYGYTF
DNA: TGTGCCAGCAGTCCAAGACAGGGCTATGGCTACACCTTC

D: NA
size: NA
V: TRBV27
J: TRBJ1-4
CDR3: CASSPIRQPNEKLFF
DNA: TGTGCCAGCAGTCCCATTCGGCAGCCGAATGAAAAACTGTTTTTT

D: NA
size: NA
V: TRBV19
J: TRBJ1-4
CDR3: CASTPWGRGRVTNEKLFF
DNA: TGTGCCAGTACCCCCTGGGGACGGGGGAGAGTGACTAATGAAAAACTGTTTTTT

D: TRBD1
size: NA
V: TRBV7-6
J: TRBJ2-6
CDR3: CASSQGDSSRANVLTF
DNA: TGTGCCAGCAGCCAAGGGGACAGCTCTCGGGCCAACGTCCTGACTTTC

D: TRBD1
size: NA
V: TRBV5-1
J: TRBJ1-2
CDR3: CASSLETGFGYTF
DNA: TGCGCCAGCAGCTTGGAGACAGGGTTTGGCTACACCTTC

D: TRBD2
size: NA
V: TRBV3-1/TRBV3-2
J: TRBJ2-3
CDR3: CASSPLAGGVTDTQYF
DNA: TGTGCCAGCAGCCCCTTAGCGGGGGGGGTTACAGATACGCAGTATTTT

D: NA
size: once
V: TRBV12-3/TRBV12-4
J: TRBJ1-1
CDR3: CASSLGDNTEAFF
DNA: TGTGCCAGCAGCCTGGGGGACAACACTGAAGCTTTCTTT

D: TRBD1
size: NA
V: TRBV7-6
J: TRBJ2-1
CDR3: CASSPPDRGGNEQFF
DNA: TGTGCCAGCAGCCCCCCGGACAGGGGAGGGAATGAGCAGTTCTTC

D: NA
size: NA
V: TRBV9
J: TRBJ1-1
CDR3: CASSAGPAGAEAFF
DNA: TGTGCCAGCAGCGCGGGCCCAGCGGGGGCTGAAGCTTTCTTT

D: NA
size: few
V: TRBV6-5
J: TRBJ2-3
CDR3: CASRRQGGSTDTQYF
DNA: TGTGCCAGCAGGCGACAGGGAGGGAGCACAGATACGCAGTATTTT

D: NA
size: NA
V: TRBV12-3/TRBV12-4
J: TRBJ1-2
CDR3: CASRTGGGGYTF
DNA: TGTGCCAGCAGGACGGGGGGTGGGGGCTACACCTTC

D: TRBD2
size: NA
V: TRBV7-2
J: TRBJ2-7
CDR3: CASSLSRGGAGARQYF
DNA: TGTGCCAGCAGCTTAAGTCGCGGGGGGGCTGGGGCTAGGCAGTACTTC

D: NA
size: NA
V: TRBV5-4
J: TRBJ1-6
CDR3: CASSLDRVQGSPLHF
DNA: TGTGCCAGCAGCTTGGATAGGGTTCAGGGCTCACCCCTCCACTTT

D: TRBD1
size: NA
V: TRBV2
J: TRBJ1-5
CDR3: CASRTGDEPQHF
DNA: TGTGCCAGCAGGACAGGGGACGAGCCCCAGCATTTT

D: NA
size: NA
V: TRBV6-6
J: TRBJ1-2
CDR3: CASSYSGEIEDGYTF
DNA: TGTGCCAGCAGTTACTCGGGGGAGATAGAGGATGGCTACACCTTC

D: TRBD1
size: NA
V: TRBV6-4
J: TRBJ1-2
CDR3: CASSRDRGNYGYTF
DNA: TGTGCCAGCAGCCGGGACAGGGGAAACTATGGCTACACCTTC

D: NA
size: NA
V: TRBV3-1/TRBV3-2
J: TRBJ2-7
CDR3: CASSQTSGQRKFYEQYF
DNA: TGTGCCAGCAGCCAAACCTCCGGACAGAGGAAATTCTACGAGCAGTACTTC

D: TRBD2
size: NA
V: TRBV5-1
J: TRBJ2-1
CDR3: CASSFSGGARNEQFF
DNA: TGCGCCAGCAGTTTTAGCGGGGGGGCCAGGAATGAGCAGTTCTTC

D: TRBD1
size: once
V: TRBV30
J: TRBJ1-5
CDR3: CAWSTGGTGGRYSNQPQHF
DNA: TGTGCCTGGAGTACCGGGGGGACAGGGGGGAGGTATAGCAATCAGCCCCAGCATTTT

D: NA
size: once
V: TRBV5-3
J: TRBJ1-5
CDR3: CARSLRGFWNQPQHF
DNA: TGTGCCAGAAGCTTGCGGGGATTTTGGAATCAGCCCCAGCATTTT

D: TRBD1
size: NA
V: TRBV27
J: TRBJ1-2
CDR3: CASSLGRQGNYGYTF
DNA: TGTGCCAGCAGTTTGGGGAGACAGGGAAACTATGGCTACACCTTC

D: TRBD1
size: NA
V: TRBV6-5
J: TRBJ2-3
CDR3: CASSRTGHTDTQYF
DNA: TGTGCCAGTAGTCGGACAGGGCACACAGATACGCAGTATTTT

D: NA
size: NA
V: TRBV6-1
J: TRBJ2-1
CDR3: CASSDSLRAYNEQFF
DNA: TGTGCCAGCAGTGACAGTTTGCGGGCCTACAATGAGCAGTTCTTC

D: NA
size: NA
V: TRBV5-1
J: TRBJ1-1
CDR3: CASSLASRGTEAFF
DNA: TGCGCCAGCAGCTTGGCCTCTAGGGGGACTGAAGCTTTCTTT

D: NA
size: NA
V: TRBV19
J: TRBJ1-6
CDR3: CASRSDGSSYNSPLHF
DNA: TGTGCCAGTAGGAGCGACGGGAGCTCCTATAATTCACCCCTCCACTTT

D: NA
size: once
V: TRBV5-8
J: TRBJ2-7
CDR3: CASSPRGMSSYEQYF
DNA: TGTGCCAGCAGCCCCAGGGGTATGAGCTCCTACGAGCAGTACTTC

D: NA
size: NA
V: TRBV10-3
J: TRBJ2-2
CDR3: CAIRKAANTGELFF
DNA: TGTGCCATCAGGAAAGCGGCGAACACCGGGGAGCTGTTTTTT

D: NA
size: NA
V: TRBV27
J: TRBJ1-4
CDR3: CASSFIGDEKLFF
DNA: TGTGCCAGCAGTTTTATAGGGGATGAAAAACTGTTTTTT

D: TRBD2
size: once
V: TRBV19
J: TRBJ2-1
CDR3: CASKGTSGAYNEQFF
DNA: TGTGCCAGTAAGGGGACTAGCGGGGCCTACAATGAGCAGTTCTTC

D: NA
size: NA
V: TRBV6-1
J: TRBJ1-6
CDR3: CASSEGRPGASSYNSPLHF
DNA: TGTGCCAGCAGTGAAGGTCGACCCGGGGCCAGCTCCTATAATTCACCCCTCCACTTT

D: NA
size: once
V: TRBV2
J: TRBJ1-5
CDR3: CASSEAGGLSNQPQHF
DNA: TGTGCCAGCAGTGAAGCAGGCGGACTTAGCAATCAGCCCCAGCATTTT

D: NA
size: few
V: TRBV30
J: TRBJ1-3
CDR3: CAWEVQSGNTIYF
DNA: TGTGCCTGGGAGGTTCAGTCTGGAAACACCATATATTTT

D: NA
size: NA
V: TRBV18
J: TRBJ1-6
CDR3: CASSPPPYGSSPLHF
DNA: TGTGCCAGCTCACCACCGCCCTACGGAAGTTCACCCCTCCACTTT

D: TRBD1
size: NA
V: TRBV7-9
J: TRBJ1-4
CDR3: CASSPGGLYEKLFF
DNA: TGTGCCAGCAGCCCAGGGGGATTGTATGAAAAACTGTTTTTT

D: NA
size: NA
V: TRBV5-1
J: TRBJ2-3
CDR3: CASSGRSPGVGADTQYF
DNA: TGCGCCAGCAGCGGGAGGTCCCCCGGGGTCGGGGCAGATACGCAGTATTTT

D: TRBD1
size: NA
V: TRBV2
J: TRBJ1-5
CDR3: CASSGTGVSNQPQHF
DNA: TGTGCCAGCAGTGGCACAGGGGTTAGCAATCAGCCCCAGCATTTT

D: TRBD2
size: NA
V: TRBV19
J: TRBJ2-3
CDR3: CASIAGLGKGDTQYF
DNA: TGTGCCAGTATCGCGGGACTAGGTAAAGGAGATACGCAGTATTTT

D: NA
size: NA
V: TRBV2
J: TRBJ2-7
CDR3: CASRKESLWEQYF
DNA: TGTGCCAGCAGGAAGGAGTCTCTCTGGGAGCAGTACTTC

D: NA
size: NA
V: TRBV7-3
J: TRBJ1-1
CDR3: CASSPGMGGAEAFF
DNA: TGTGCCAGCAGCCCAGGAATGGGGGGAGCTGAAGCTTTCTTT

D: NA
size: NA
V: TRBV27
J: TRBJ2-3
CDR3: CASTLGPAGHTQYF
DNA: TGTGCCAGCACACTGGGTCCGGCCGGGCATACGCAGTATTTT

D: NA
size: NA
V: TRBV18
J: TRBJ1-5
CDR3: CASGAGLNQPQHF
DNA: TGTGCCAGCGGGGCGGGCCTCAATCAGCCCCAGCATTTT

D: NA
size: few
V: TRBV10-3
J: TRBJ1-2
CDR3: CAINPDGSNYGYTF
DNA: TGTGCCATCAATCCCGACGGAAGTAACTATGGCTACACCTTC

D: NA
size: NA
V: TRBV2
J: TRBJ1-1
CDR3: CASRGDRNTEAFF
DNA: TGTGCCAGCAGGGGAGACAGGAACACTGAAGCTTTCTTT

D: NA
size: NA
V: TRBV10-1
J: TRBJ2-5
CDR3: CASSVIFLTPFQETQYF
DNA: TGCGCCAGCAGTGTCATATTCCTAACACCCTTTCAAGAGACCCAGTACTTC

D: NA
size: NA
V: TRBV28
J: TRBJ1-3
CDR3: CASSLVDPGNTIYF
DNA: TGTGCCAGCAGTTTGGTGGATCCTGGAAACACCATATATTTT

D: NA
size: few
V: TRBV10-3
J: TRBJ2-1
CDR3: CAISGSSPEQFF
DNA: TGTGCCATCAGTGGTTCTAGTCCTGAGCAGTTCTTC

D: TRBD2
size: NA
V: TRBV19
J: TRBJ2-5
CDR3: CASSIPLAGGVKTQYF
DNA: TGTGCCAGTAGTATACCGCTAGCGGGGGGTGTGAAGACCCAGTACTTC